The clone carrying this T cell receptor beta chain was picked up a small number of times. The target antigen is unknown. This specimen comes from a study of T cell repertoires in cytomegalovirus infection. Overall study context: Through public TCR beta signatures, both CMV infection and matching HLA type were indicated.

This CDR3 region has 16 residues. V lost 5 bases and J lost 7; bases outside the gene matches: 14. Looked up from germline, CDR1 is SGHAT and CDR2 is FQNNGV. TCRdb analysed the reads with MiXCR anew, one entry per CDR3 protein. This sample carries about 830,000 distinct CDR3 sequences, approximately 32% of them seen once, and the ten largest clones take roughly 12%. Whole-study findings and limits: CMV carriers with the relevant HLA were identified by cumulative public TCR beta family frequency.

The source material was cultured CD8+ T cells from PBMCs, sampled from culture after CMV antigen stimulation. The V call is TRBV11-2, the J call TRBJ2-1, with 7 bases that match TRBD1. The receptor was derived from a human donor in good health (CMV status not recorded). Some clones in this sample may be carry-over from other donors' samples. The CDR3 protein is CASSLRQGVRGNEQFF. The DNA for the CDR3 is TGTGCCAGCAGCCTAAGACAGGGCGTTCGTGGGAATGAGCAGTTCTTC. Variable domain in full (rest from reference TRBV11-2 and TRBJ2-1): EAGVAQSPRYKIIEKRQSVAFWCNPISGHATLYWYQQILGQGPKLLIQFQNNGVVDDSQLPKDRFSAERLKGVDSTLKIQPAKLEDSAVYLCASSLRQGVRGNEQFFGPGTRLTVL.